This entry features one TCR beta chain sequence. This clone was observed a few times. Its antigen has not been determined. The record has no base qualities; no much larger clone is one base away. The sample belongs to a study of beta chain features in type 1 diabetes (dated by TCRdb to the late 2010s). Study-wide context: Mean age, gender distribution, total cell number and subset yield did not differ between patients and healthy donors. A total of about 99,000,000 sorted cells were examined across all samples, and RNA yield correlated strongly with the number of cells per subset. The study compared the TCRB repertoires of sorted circulating CD4+ T cell subsets in recently diagnosed type 1 diabetes patients with those in matched healthy donors. Regulatory and stem cell-like memory subsets were isolated from only 8 patients and about eight healthy donors, whereas naive and central memory subsets came from all 30 or so donors. Results the study describes overall, beyond this receptor: Because small numbers of individuals were included in the HLA sub-analyses, any influence of HLA type on TCRB rearrangement was left unresolved. Shorter templates might have been favored by PCR, but patient and control samples were amplified and corrected together, so both groups would have been affected equally by any skew. Fewer insertions and more nucleotide deletions at VDJ recombination sites were observed in patients with type 1 diabetes, implying thymic rearrangement abnormalities. Naive, central memory and regulatory TCRB repertoires appeared more similar among patients than among healthy donors. A moderate but significant shortening of TCRB CDR3 length was observed in type 1 diabetes patients in all four CD4+ subsets. Because cDNA rather than genomic DNA was sequenced, highly expressing activated cells could have been over-represented, although no difference in activation and CD3 levels was found between groups.

The entire isolated RNA was reverse transcribed using the High Capacity cDNA Reverse Transcription Kit, and thus expressed TCRB transcripts were sequenced. Deep immunoSEQ sequencing was applied to naive, central memory and regulatory T cell samples, giving an average of roughly 3.5 million total reads per sample. Sorted cells were lysed in RLT buffer, and RNA was extracted using DNase-treated RNeasy Micro or Mini kits according to cell number. Each cell subset was processed on its own to prevent cross-contamination, while patient and healthy donor samples were processed together. TCRB sequences were amplified from cDNA with the immunoSEQ multiplex PCR, producing 87-bp fragments spanning the CDR3 region. Sequencing of the amplicons was done on the Illumina HiSeq platform. The study's own analysis went as follows. PCR bias was computationally corrected using synthetic template baselines, reads within Hamming distance 2 were collapsed, and singletons that could not be merged were discarded. Reads were aligned to IMGT to assign V, D and J genes, CDR3 length, and insertions or deletions at six rearrangement sites. Within each subset, clonotype counts were normalized to the number of sorted cells before true diversity and Gini coefficients were calculated with the tcR R package. The overlap coefficient, calculated on TCRB nucleotide sequences, was used to quantify repertoire sharing. As a proxy for the pre-selection repertoire, out-of-frame TCRB sequences from naive cells were analyzed. In TCRdb, the immuneACCESS table is reduced to in-frame sequences with V and J assigned. These tables do not hold every clone; where another copy was compared, an unresolved V gene accounts for under half, and the others remain unexplained. The DNA was the basis for D and trimming; V, J and clone size are from that table. Present in this sample are 810,000 or so clones, 15% to 20% of which were seen just once. 0.023% of the sample is in the top ten clones.

A single peripheral blood draw of about 116 mL on average was collected from each donor into heparinised tubes. Naive, central memory, regulatory and stem cell-like memory CD4+ T cells were sorted on a BD FACSAria II using a panel including CD45RO, CCR7, CD25, CD127, CD95 and CD27. Purity was above 95% for every sorted population. Right away, PBMCs were isolated by Lymphoprep density gradient centrifugation and were stained directly, with no culture step. To minimize batch effects, samples were stained and sorted in pairs, one healthy donor with one patient per experiment. Ends trimmed: V by 6 bases, J by 3 bases; bases unmatched to a gene: 7. The germline V gene (reference sequence) supplies CDR1 MNHEY and CDR2 SMNVEV. The CDR3 spans 14 residues, from the cysteine through the phenylalanine. Just the 42-base CDR3 DNA is kept, in frame starting at base 1.

The chain was built from TRBV27 and TRBJ1-1, and 7 junction bases match TRBD1. This clonotype was sampled from a woman between 18 and 29 years old in good health. Material: naive CD4+ T cells from blood. Interpreted using the paper, the cell subset or site label stands for: true naive CD4+ T cells. The CDR3 in this case is CASSRDSTYTEAFF. The sequence in DNA is TGTGCCAGCAGCCGGGACAGTACATACACTGAAGCTTTCTTT.